What follows are 2 T cell receptor beta chains derived from one specimen sequenced in a study of PD-1 blockade in classical Hodgkin lymphoma. Libraries were prepared by immunoSEQ multiplex PCR; TCRdb keeps only in-frame clonotypes and omits some of them. The sample lists about 43,000 clones; roughly 72% were seen once. No patient escaped relapse after autologous stem cell transplantation, and brentuximab vedotin exposure varied. Specimen: peripheral blood mononuclear cells (PBMCs), collected before the second cycle of nivolumab. These receptor sequences come from a human donor with classical Hodgkin lymphoma.

This clone was counted between two and nine times. V is TRBV28 and J is TRBJ2-7; the D is unclear. CDR3 length equals 14 residues. The germline V gene encodes CDR1 MDHEN and CDR2 SYDVKM. Trimming removed 1 base from V and 2 bases from J, with 9 bases in between. The CDR3, as DNA: TGTGCCAGCAGTTTATTAGTCGGTGCCTACGAGCAGTACTTC. It yields the protein CASSLLVGAYEQYF.

The genes are TRBV28 and TRBJ1-1; D unresolved. The CDR3 runs 14 residues. The V gene lost 1 base and the J gene lost 5 bases, with 11 bases spanning the gap. Germline CDR1 and CDR2: MDHEN and SYDVKM. CDR3 in DNA: TGTGCCAGCAGTTTATTCGCCCAGGAAACTGAAGCTTTCTTT. Protein product: CASSLFAQETEAFF.